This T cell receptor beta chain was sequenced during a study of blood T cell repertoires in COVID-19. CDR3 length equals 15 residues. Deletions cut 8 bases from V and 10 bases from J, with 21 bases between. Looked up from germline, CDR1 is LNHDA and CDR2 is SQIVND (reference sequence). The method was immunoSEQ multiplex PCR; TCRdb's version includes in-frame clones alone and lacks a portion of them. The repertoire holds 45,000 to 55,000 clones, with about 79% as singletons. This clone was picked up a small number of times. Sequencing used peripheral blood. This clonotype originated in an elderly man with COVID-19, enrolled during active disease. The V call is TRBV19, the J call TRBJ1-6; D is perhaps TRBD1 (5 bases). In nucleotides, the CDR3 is TGTGCCAGTCGAAGCCGTCTGGGGGGACCATCACCCCTCCACTTT. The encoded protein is CASRSRLGGPSPLHF.